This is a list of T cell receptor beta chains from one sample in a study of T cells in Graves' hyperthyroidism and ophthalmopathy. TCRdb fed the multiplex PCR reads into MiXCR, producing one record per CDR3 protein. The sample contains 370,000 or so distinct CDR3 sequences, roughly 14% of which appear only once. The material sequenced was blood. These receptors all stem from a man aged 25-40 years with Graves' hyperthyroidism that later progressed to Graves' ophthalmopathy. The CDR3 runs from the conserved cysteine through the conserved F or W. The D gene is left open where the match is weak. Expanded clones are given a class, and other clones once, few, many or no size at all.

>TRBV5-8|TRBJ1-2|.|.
CASSWGDGYTF
TGTGCCAGCAGCTGGGGGGATGGCTACACCTTC
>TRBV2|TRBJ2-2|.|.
CASSEGLDLNGELFF
TGTGCCAGCAGTGAAGGGCTAGATCTCAACGGGGAGCTGTTTTTT
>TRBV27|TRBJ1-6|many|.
CASSLATNSPLHF
TGTGCCAGCAGTTTAGCGACAAATTCACCCCTCCACTTT
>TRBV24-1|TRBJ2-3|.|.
CATSDPRFEDLATDTQYF
TGTGCCACCAGTGATCCTAGATTTGAGGATTTAGCTACAGATACGCAGTATTTT
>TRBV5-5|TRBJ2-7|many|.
CASSLVAEQYF
TGTGCCAGCAGCTTGGTGGCAGAGCAGTACTTC
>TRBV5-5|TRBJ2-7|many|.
CASSHRDHEQYF
TGTGCCAGCAGTCACAGGGACCACGAGCAGTACTTC
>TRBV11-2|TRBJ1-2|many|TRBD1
CASSLLTGGDGYTF
TGTGCCAGCAGCTTACTAACAGGGGGAGATGGCTACACCTTC
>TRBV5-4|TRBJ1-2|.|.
CASSHPGDYGYTF
TGTGCCAGCAGCCACCCGGGGGACTATGGCTACACCTTC
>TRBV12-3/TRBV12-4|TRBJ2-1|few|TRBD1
CASSFFDRGRYNEQFF
TGTGCCAGCAGTTTTTTCGACAGGGGAAGGTACAATGAGCAGTTCTTC
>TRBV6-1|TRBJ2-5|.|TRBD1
CASNRQGIQETQYF
TGTGCCAGCAACCGACAGGGTATCCAAGAGACCCAGTACTTC
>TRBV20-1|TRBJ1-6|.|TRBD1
CSARVRDRGTYNSPLHF
TGCAGTGCTAGGGTCCGGGACAGGGGTACCTATAATTCACCCCTCCACTTT
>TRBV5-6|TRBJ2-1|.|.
CASSLEARTSNEQFF
TGTGCCAGCAGCTTGGAGGCCAGGACATCCAATGAGCAGTTCTTC
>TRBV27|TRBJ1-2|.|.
CASSLSAANYGYTF
TGTGCCAGCAGTTTATCGGCAGCTAACTATGGCTACACCTTC
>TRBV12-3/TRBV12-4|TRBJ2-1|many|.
CASSRGISYNEQFF
TGTGCCAGCAGTCGGGGGATATCCTACAATGAGCAGTTCTTC
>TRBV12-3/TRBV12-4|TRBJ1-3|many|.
CASSMAGNTIYF
TGTGCCAGCAGTATGGCTGGAAACACCATATATTTT
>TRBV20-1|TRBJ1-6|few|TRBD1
CSASGGSSSYNSPLHF
TGCAGTGCTTCAGGGGGTTCGAGCTCCTATAATTCACCCCTCCACTTT
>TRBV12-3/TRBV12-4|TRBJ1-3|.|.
CASTYDSGNTIYF
TGTGCCAGCACCTACGACTCTGGAAACACCATATATTTT
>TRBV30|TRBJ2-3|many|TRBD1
CAWRDRGLDTQYF
TGTGCCTGGAGGGACAGGGGGCTAGATACGCAGTATTTT
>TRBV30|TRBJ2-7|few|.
CAWAPSTCEQYF
TGTGCCTGGGCCCCAAGTACCTGCGAGCAGTACTTC
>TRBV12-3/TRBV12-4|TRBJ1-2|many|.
CASSLVPPGHPDYGYTF
TGTGCCAGCAGTTTAGTCCCTCCGGGACACCCTGACTATGGCTACACCTTC
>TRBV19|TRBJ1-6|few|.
CASSIGAGNSPLHF
TGTGCCAGTAGTATTGGTGCAGGAAATTCACCCCTCCACTTT
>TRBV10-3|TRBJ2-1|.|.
CAISDRENNEQFF
TGTGCCATCAGTGACAGGGAAAACAATGAGCAGTTCTTC
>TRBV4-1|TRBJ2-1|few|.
CASSPPASYNEQFF
TGCGCCAGCAGCCCCCCCGCTAGCTACAATGAGCAGTTCTTC
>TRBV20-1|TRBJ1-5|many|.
CSARDLRDNNQPQHF
TGCAGTGCTAGAGATCTCAGGGATAACAATCAGCCCCAGCATTTT
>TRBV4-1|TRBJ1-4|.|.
CASSRGGDTNEKLFF
TGCGCCAGCAGCCGCGGCGGGGACACTAATGAAAAACTGTTTTTT
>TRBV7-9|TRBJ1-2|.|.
CASPHPGGYTF
TGTGCCAGCCCCCATCCGGGGGGCTACACCTTC
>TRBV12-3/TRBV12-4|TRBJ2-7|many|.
CASSLGTPYEQYF
TGTGCCAGCAGCTTAGGGACGCCCTACGAGCAGTACTTC
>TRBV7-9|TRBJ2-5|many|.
CASSVGRLPGTQYF
TGTGCCAGCAGCGTAGGACGATTGCCAGGGACCCAGTACTTC
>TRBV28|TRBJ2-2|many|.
CASSWGAGSNTGELFF
TGTGCCAGCAGCTGGGGGGCGGGGTCGAACACCGGGGAGCTGTTTTTT
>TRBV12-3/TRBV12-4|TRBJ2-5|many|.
CASRPETWEETQYF
TGTGCCAGCAGACCCGAAACATGGGAGGAGACCCAGTACTTC
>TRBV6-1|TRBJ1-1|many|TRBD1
CASSEHWDRGTAFF
TGTGCCAGCAGTGAACATTGGGACAGGGGGACAGCTTTCTTT
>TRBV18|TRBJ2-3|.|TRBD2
CASSPPAGGGTDTQYF
TGTGCCAGCTCACCACCGGCGGGGGGAGGCACAGATACGCAGTATTTT
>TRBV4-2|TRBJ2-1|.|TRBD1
CASSQGDRVVHEQFF
TGTGCCAGCAGCCAAGGGGACAGGGTTGTCCATGAGCAGTTCTTC
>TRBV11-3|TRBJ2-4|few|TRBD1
CASSPRTGWIQYF
TGTGCCAGCAGCCCCCGGACAGGGTGGATTCAGTACTTC
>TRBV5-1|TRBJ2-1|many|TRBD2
CASSPGLAGGSYNEQFF
TGCGCCAGCAGCCCTGGGCTAGCGGGGGGATCCTACAATGAGCAGTTCTTC
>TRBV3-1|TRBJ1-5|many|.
CASSQGTGGQPQHF
TGTGCCAGCAGCCAAGGTACGGGAGGCCAGCCCCAGCATTTT
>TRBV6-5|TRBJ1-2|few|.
CASSYDYGYTF
TGTGCCAGCAGTTACGACTATGGCTACACCTTC
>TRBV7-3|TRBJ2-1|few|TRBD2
CASSIGLAGNKQFF
TGTGCCAGCAGCATCGGACTAGCGGGGAATAAGCAGTTCTTC
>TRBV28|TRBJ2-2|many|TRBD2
CASSFVVAGETGELFF
TGTGCCAGCAGTTTCGTCGTAGCGGGCGAGACCGGGGAGCTGTTTTTT
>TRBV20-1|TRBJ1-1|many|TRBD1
CSARDPRGTGSFF
TGCAGTGCTAGAGATCCTAGGGGGACAGGGAGTTTCTTT
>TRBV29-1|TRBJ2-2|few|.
CSVGNGPATGELFF
TGCAGCGTTGGAAACGGGCCGGCCACCGGGGAGCTGTTTTTT
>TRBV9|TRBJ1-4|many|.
CASSARAGGGEKLFF
TGTGCCAGCAGCGCCCGGGCCGGGGGAGGGGAAAAACTGTTTTTT
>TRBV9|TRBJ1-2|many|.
CASSVGFEGYTF
TGTGCCAGCAGCGTTGGGTTTGAAGGCTACACCTTC
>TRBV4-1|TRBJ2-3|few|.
CASSQDLMADTQYF
TGCGCCAGCAGCCAAGATCTGATGGCAGATACGCAGTATTTT
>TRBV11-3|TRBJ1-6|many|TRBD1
CASSPGTGVGSPLHF
TGTGCCAGCAGCCCAGGGACAGGGGTAGGTTCACCCCTCCACTTT
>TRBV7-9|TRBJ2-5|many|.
CASSLLGGRETQYF
TGTGCCAGCAGCTTACTCGGGGGCAGGGAGACCCAGTACTTC
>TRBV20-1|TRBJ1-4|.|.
CSASHPTGSTTNEKLFF
TGCAGTGCTTCCCACCCGACAGGCTCCACAACTAATGAAAAACTGTTTTTT
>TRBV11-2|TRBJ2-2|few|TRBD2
CASSLGLAGALRELFF
TGTGCCAGCAGCTTAGGGCTAGCGGGGGCCCTAAGGGAGCTGTTTTTT
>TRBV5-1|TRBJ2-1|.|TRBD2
CASSPTLAGGPDNEQFF
TGCGCCAGCAGCCCGACCCTAGCGGGAGGGCCAGACAATGAGCAGTTCTTC
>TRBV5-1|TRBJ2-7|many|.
CASSLSGGAGATYEQYF
TGCGCCAGCAGCTTGTCCGGTGGGGCAGGGGCAACCTACGAGCAGTACTTC